The 22 T cell receptor beta chains in this list originate from one sample, sequenced in a study of blood T cells in healthy people across ages. A second PCR of 7 to 11 cycles used a sample-barcoded 5' primer and a J-beta primer mix. One entry per CDR3 protein results from TCRdb running MiXCR on the 5' RACE reads. The sample records about 1.5 million distinct CDR3 sequences, 35% to 45% being singletons. The sequencing sample was made of blood. These receptors all come from a woman under 30 in good health.

This clonotype was counted a few times. The rearrangement joins TRBV10-2 to TRBJ2-3; 7 nucleotides match TRBD2. The germline gives CDR1 WSHSY, CDR2 SAAADI. CDR3 length: 14 amino acids. V trimming: 9 bases; J trimming: 2 bases; junction bases outside the gene matches: 8. The CDR3 DNA reads TGCGCCAGTTTAGCGGGTCACATCACAGATACGCAGTATTTT. It translates to CASLAGHITDTQYF.

The J gene is TRBJ2-5, the V gene TRBV3-1, with D unresolved. V gave up 2 bases and J gave up 8 bases, with 9 bases separating them. Germline assignment: CDR1 LGHDT and CDR2 YNNKEL (reference sequence). The CDR3 consists of 12 residues. CDR3 in DNA: TGTGCCAGCAGCCAAAGTGACACCACCCAGTACTTC. It yields the protein CASSQSDTTQYF.

The sample holds a few counts of this clonotype. The rearrangement uses TRBV7-9 and TRBJ2-5, with D possibly matching TRBD1 (6 bases). CDR1 is SEHNR and CDR2 is FQNEAQ in the germline V gene (reference sequence). V was clipped by 1 base and J by 3 bases, with 9 bases between them. The CDR3 loop spans 14 amino acids. The CDR3 is CASSLVAGEETQYF. CDR3 sequence (DNA): TGTGCCAGCAGCTTAGTGGCAGGGGAAGAGACCCAGTACTTC.

The rearrangement links TRBV12-3 or TRBV12-4 to TRBJ1-4; TRBD1 aligns across 7 bases. The J segment lost 2 bases and the V segment lost 8 bases, leaving 11 bases of the junction unmatched. This CDR3 has 16 residues. As DNA, the CDR3 is TGTGCCAGCGGAAAACAGGGGAGGGCCACTAATGAAAAACTGTTTTTT. As protein: CASGKQGRATNEKLFF.

The sample holds a few counts of this clonotype. This chain uses TRBV20-1 with TRBJ1-5, with TRBD1 as a possible D gene (5 bases). CDR3 length equals 12 residues. Germline values: CDR1 DFQATT, CDR2 SNEGSKA (reference sequence). Deletions cut 6 bases from V and 5 bases from J, with 11 bases between. The CDR3 sequence: CSAPRGDQPQHF. The CDR3 nucleotides read TGCAGTGCCCCGAGGGGCGATCAGCCCCAGCATTTT.

This chain uses TRBV7-9 with TRBJ2-3; TRBD1 matches 8 bases. The CDR3 totals 15 residues. Per germline, CDR1 SEHNR and CDR2 FQNEAQ (reference sequence). Unmatched junction bases numbered 7, after V lost 5 bases and J lost 3 bases. The CDR3 DNA sequence: TGTGCCAGCAGCCGAAGACAGGGGCGGACAGATACGCAGTATTTT. It yields the protein CASSRRQGRTDTQYF.

This chain links TRBV20-1 with TRBJ1-2; the D is unclear. The CDR3 length is 11 residues. CDR1 and CDR2 from the germline V gene are DFQATT and SNEGSKA (reference sequence). Trimming shortened V by 2 bases and J by 4 bases, and 5 bases separated the two germline ends. This chain's CDR3 is CSARYSYGYTF. The CDR3 DNA sequence: TGCAGTGCTAGATACAGCTATGGCTACACCTTC.

The gene calls are TRBV28 and TRBJ1-6; no definite D call. This CDR3 comprises 15 residues. The germline V gene encodes CDR1 MDHEN and CDR2 SYDVKM. V lost 2 bases and J 5 bases, leaving 10 bases between the germline ends. CDR3 nucleotides: TGTGCCAGCAGTTTAACCCCGGGTCATAATTCACCCCTCCACTTT. The encoded protein is CASSLTPGHNSPLHF. The full variable domain, in which reference TRBV28 and TRBJ1-6 provide the parts outside the CDR3, is DVKVTQSSRYLVKRTGEKVFLECVQDMDHENMFWYRQDPGLGLRLIYFSYDVKMKEKGDIPEGYSVSREKKERFSLILESASTNQTSMYLCASSLTPGHNSPLHFGNGTRLTVT.

This chain links TRBV20-1 with TRBJ2-3; no clear D. This CDR3 is 11 amino acids long. CDR1 DFQATT and CDR2 SNEGSKA come from the germline V gene (reference sequence). The germline V and J ends were trimmed by 6 bases and 6 bases, with 10 bases remaining between them. CDR3: CSAALSDTQYF. The CDR3 DNA sequence: TGCAGTGCCGCCTTATCGGATACGCAGTATTTT.

The chain is built from TRBV20-1 and TRBJ2-1, with D possibly being TRBD1 (6 bases). The germline V gene encodes CDR1 DFQATT and CDR2 SNEGSKA (reference sequence). Trimming left V 0 bases short and J 5 bases short, with 11 bases between. The CDR3 is made up of 14 amino acids. The CDR3 here is CSARDSKGDNEQFF. The CDR3 DNA sequence: TGCAGTGCTAGAGACAGCAAGGGGGACAATGAGCAGTTCTTC.

This rearrangement joins TRBV12-3 or TRBV12-4 to TRBJ2-1; 9 positions agree with TRBD2. J gave up 7 bases and V 7 bases, and 11 bases lay outside the gene matches. The CDR3 is made up of 15 amino acids. The CDR3 nucleotides read TGTGCCAGCACCATAGCGGGAGTAAGTAGGAATGAGCAGTTCTTC. Translating it yields CASTIAGVSRNEQFF.

The chain is built from TRBV20-1 and TRBJ1-5; a possible D gene is TRBD1 (5 bases). Germline CDR1 and CDR2: DFQATT and SNEGSKA (reference sequence). V was pared by 6 bases and J by 0 bases, with 12 bases between. The CDR3 loop spans 14 amino acids. DNA for the CDR3: TGCAGTGCCGAGGGACGGGCTAGCAATCAGCCCCAGCATTTT. Amino acid sequence: CSAEGRASNQPQHF.

The chain has TRBV9 and TRBJ1-1; tentatively, D is TRBD1 (5 bases). CDR3 length equals 15 residues. Trimming left V 4 bases short and J 1 base short, with 14 bases between. The germline V gene encodes CDR1 SGDLS and CDR2 YYNGEE. CDR3 amino acids: CASSPTRVWNTEAFF. Here the CDR3 DNA reads TGTGCCAGCAGCCCGACCAGGGTATGGAACACTGAAGCTTTCTTT.

This rearrangement joins TRBV28 to TRBJ2-3, with D unresolved. V was clipped by 5 bases and J by 12 bases, with 15 bases between them. This CDR3 has 12 residues. CDR1 MDHEN and CDR2 SYDVKM come from the germline V gene. This CDR3 is CASSADSGSQYF. CDR3 nucleotides: TGTGCCAGCAGTGCCGACTCGGGTTCTCAGTATTTT.

This clonotype was seen a few times. V is TRBV10-3 and J is TRBJ2-3, with 10 bases lining up with TRBD1. With V trimmed by 5 bases and J by 4 bases, 6 bases remained unmatched. The CDR3 runs 15 residues. Germline V gene data show CDR1 as ENHRY and CDR2 as SYGVKD. CDR3 amino acids: CAISPGQGQADTQYF. The CDR3 DNA reads TGTGCCATCAGTCCGGGACAGGGGCAAGCAGATACGCAGTATTTT.

The chain employs TRBV20-1 and TRBJ2-3, with 8 bases matching TRBD2. The CDR3 totals 16 residues. Germline V CDR1 and CDR2: DFQATT, SNEGSKA (reference sequence). V lost 6 bases to trimming and J lost 3 bases; unmatched junction nucleotides: 14. The CDR3 region has the DNA TGCAGTGCGGCGGGGCCAGCGGGAGTTGGTACAGATACGCAGTATTTT. This encodes CSAAGPAGVGTDTQYF.

This clonotype was counted between two and nine times. The J gene is TRBJ2-3, the V gene TRBV14, with D unresolved. Germline-derived CDR1 and CDR2 are SGHDN and FVKESK. Between the trimmed V and J ends, which lost 7 bases and 3 bases, there was a span of 14 bases. The CDR3 loop spans 14 amino acids. This CDR3 reads CASTEGPKTDTQYF. The CDR3 DNA follows: TGTGCCAGCACCGAAGGGCCAAAAACAGATACGCAGTATTTT.

The chain joins TRBV30 to TRBJ2-3, with D maybe TRBD2 (5 bases). Germline V CDR1 and CDR2: GTSNPN, SVGIG (reference sequence). This CDR3 has 13 residues. Deletions cut 1 base from V and 4 bases from J, with 9 bases between. The CDR3 spells CAWSGISADTQYF. In DNA form, the CDR3 reads TGTGCCTGGAGTGGGATTAGCGCAGATACGCAGTATTTT.

As for this clonotype: A junction end diverges from the germline sequence, so it may reflect a read error. The chain joins TRBV7-2 to TRBJ2-7; D uncertain. The germline CDR1 and CDR2 sequences are SGHTA and FQGNSA. CDR3 length equals 15 residues. The CDR3 spells CASRSDLTAIYERYF. CDR3 nucleotide sequence: TGTGCCAGCAGATCTGACCTGACTGCGATCTACGAGCGGTACTTC.

The chain couples TRBV6-5 to TRBJ2-1; 9 bases agree with TRBD1. Germline V CDR1 and CDR2: MNHEY, SVGAGI. CDR3 length: 15 residues. J was trimmed by 5 bases and V by 6 bases; bases with no gene match: 8. CDR3 in DNA: TGTGCCAGCAGCACGGACAGGGGCCCTGACAATGAGCAGTTCTTC. It specifies CASSTDRGPDNEQFF.

The rearrangement links TRBV18 to TRBJ1-1; 7 bases fit TRBD1. In germline, CDR1 is KGHSH, CDR2 LQKENI. V shed 4 bases, J shed 0 bases, and the junction held 8 bases outside the gene matches. The CDR3 totals 16 residues. The DNA for the CDR3 is TGTGCCAGCTCACTCCCGACAGGGCCCATGAACACTGAAGCTTTCTTT. It yields the protein CASSLPTGPMNTEAFF. Full variable domain (rest looked up from reference TRBV18 and TRBJ1-1): NAGVMQNPRHLVRRRGQEARLRCSPMKGHSHVYWYRQLPEEGLKFMVYLQKENIIDESGMPKERFSAEFPKEGPSILRIQQVVRGDSAAYFCASSLPTGPMNTEAFFGQGTRLTVV.

This sequence joins TRBV5-1 and TRBJ2-5, with D perhaps matching TRBD1 (6 bases). Matching the DNA end better, TRBJ2-7 makes the J call doubtful. The CDR3 extends over 13 amino acids. CDR1 is SGHRS, CDR2 YFSETQ, per germline. As DNA, the CDR3 is TGCGCCAGCAGTTATCGTACAGGGTACGAGCAGTACTTC. It codes for CASSYRTGYEQYF.